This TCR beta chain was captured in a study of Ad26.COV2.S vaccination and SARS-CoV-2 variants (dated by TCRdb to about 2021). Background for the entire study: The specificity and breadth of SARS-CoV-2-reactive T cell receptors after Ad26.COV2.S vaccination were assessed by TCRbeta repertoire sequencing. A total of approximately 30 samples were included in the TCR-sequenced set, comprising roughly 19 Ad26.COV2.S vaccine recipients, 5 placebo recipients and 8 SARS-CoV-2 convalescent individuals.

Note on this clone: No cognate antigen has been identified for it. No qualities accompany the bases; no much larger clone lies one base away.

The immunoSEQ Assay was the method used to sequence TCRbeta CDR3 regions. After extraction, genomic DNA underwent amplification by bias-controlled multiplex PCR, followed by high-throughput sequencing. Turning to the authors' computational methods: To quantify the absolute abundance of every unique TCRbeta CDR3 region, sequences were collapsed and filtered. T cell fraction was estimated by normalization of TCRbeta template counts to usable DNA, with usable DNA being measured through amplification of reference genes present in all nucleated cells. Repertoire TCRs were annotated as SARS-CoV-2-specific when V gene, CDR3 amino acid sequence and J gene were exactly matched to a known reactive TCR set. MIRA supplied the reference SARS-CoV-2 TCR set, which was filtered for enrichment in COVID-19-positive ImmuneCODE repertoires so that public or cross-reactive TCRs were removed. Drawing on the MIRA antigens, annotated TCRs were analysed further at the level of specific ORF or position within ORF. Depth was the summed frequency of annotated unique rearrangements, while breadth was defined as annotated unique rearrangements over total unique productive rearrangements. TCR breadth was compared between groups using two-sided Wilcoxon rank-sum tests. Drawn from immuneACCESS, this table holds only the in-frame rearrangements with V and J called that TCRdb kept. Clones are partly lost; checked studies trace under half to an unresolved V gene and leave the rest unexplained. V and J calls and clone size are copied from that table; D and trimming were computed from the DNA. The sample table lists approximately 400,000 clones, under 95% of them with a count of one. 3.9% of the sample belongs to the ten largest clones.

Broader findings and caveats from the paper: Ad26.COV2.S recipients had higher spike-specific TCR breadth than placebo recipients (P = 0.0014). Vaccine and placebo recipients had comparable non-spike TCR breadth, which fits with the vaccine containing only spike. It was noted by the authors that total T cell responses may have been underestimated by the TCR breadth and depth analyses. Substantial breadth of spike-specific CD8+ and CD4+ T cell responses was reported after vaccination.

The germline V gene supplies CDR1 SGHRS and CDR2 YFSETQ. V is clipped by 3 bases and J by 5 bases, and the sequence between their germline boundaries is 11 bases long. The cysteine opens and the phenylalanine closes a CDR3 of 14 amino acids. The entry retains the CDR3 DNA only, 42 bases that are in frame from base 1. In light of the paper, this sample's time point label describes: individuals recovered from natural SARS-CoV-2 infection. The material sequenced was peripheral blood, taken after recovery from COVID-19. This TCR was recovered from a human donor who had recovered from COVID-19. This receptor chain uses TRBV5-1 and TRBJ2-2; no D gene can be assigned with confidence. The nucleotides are TGCGCCAGCAGCTCTGGCATTTTTACCGGGGAGCTGTTTTTT. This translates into CASSSGIFTGELFF.